The 20 T cell receptor beta chains given below trace back to one sample, sequenced in a study of T cells in Graves' hyperthyroidism and ophthalmopathy. From RNA transcripts, TCR beta CDR3 regions were amplified. Primed by the HTBI set, a first-round RT-PCR was run on the TCR CDR3. TCRdb reprocessed the multiplex PCR reads via MiXCR and lists one record per CDR3 protein. Here the sample spans over 250,000 distinct CDR3 sequences, less than 30% being singletons. The sequencing input was blood. The receptors come from a man aged 35 to 55 with Graves' hyperthyroidism that later progressed to Graves' ophthalmopathy.

This clonotype appeared many times. V and J are TRBV30 and TRBJ2-5, with 11 bases aligning to TRBD2. This CDR3 contains 14 residues. Germline lookup yields CDR1 GTSNPN and CDR2 SVGIG (reference sequence). The V and J ends lost 4 bases and 5 bases, in that order; junction bases with no gene match: 6. CDR3 sequence (DNA): TGTGCCTGGATAGCGGGAGGGCCATTTGAGACCCAGTACTTC. Translation: CAWIAGGPFETQYF.

This clonotype was picked up many times. The V gene is TRBV29-1, the J gene TRBJ2-2; no firm D call. CDR1 is SQVTM and CDR2 is ANQGSEA in the germline V gene. This CDR3 comprises 13 residues. Trimming took off 5 bases at V and 1 base at J, with 8 bases between the two ends. For the CDR3, the DNA is TGCAGCGTTCGACCACAGAACACCGGGGAGCTGTTTTTT. Its protein is CSVRPQNTGELFF.

This clonotype was seen ten or more times. J is TRBJ2-7 and V is TRBV19; 7 bases are a match to TRBD1. V was pared by 5 bases and J by 6 bases, with 10 bases of the junction left unmatched. The germline CDR1 and CDR2 sequences are LNHDA and SQIVND (reference sequence). CDR3 length: 14 amino acids. The CDR3 here is CASSVHRDSSEQYF. DNA of the CDR3: TGTGCCAGTAGTGTTCATCGGGACAGCTCCGAGCAGTACTTC.

This clonotype showed up many times. This chain joins TRBV12-3 or TRBV12-4 and TRBJ1-5; D unclear. This CDR3 comprises 13 residues. Trimming stripped 4 bases from V and 5 bases from J, with 9 bases between. The CDR3 loop reads CASSSGRDQPQHF. The CDR3 DNA sequence: TGTGCCAGCAGTTCAGGTAGAGATCAGCCCCAGCATTTT.

This clonotype has a count of ten or more. The chain couples TRBV6-1 to TRBJ1-5; no firm D call. This CDR3 has 13 amino acids. Germline CDR1 and CDR2: MNHNS and SASEGT. V was shortened by 6 bases and J by 3 bases, with 9 bases between the two germline ends. As DNA, the CDR3 is TGTGCCAGCAGGGGCACCGTCAATCAGCCCCAGCATTTT. This sequence encodes CASRGTVNQPQHF.

The chain links TRBV15 to TRBJ1-1; 7 nucleotides agree with TRBD1. There are 15 residues in the CDR3. Trimming took 4 bases from V and 1 from J; bases not matched to a gene: 6. Germline V gives CDR1 LNHNV, CDR2 YYDKDF (reference sequence). As DNA, the CDR3 is TGTGCCACCAGCACCGCCGGGACAGCGAACACTGAAGCTTTCTTT. It yields the protein CATSTAGTANTEAFF.

This clonotype was counted at least ten times. The gene calls are TRBV18 and TRBJ1-1; unclear D gene. CDR3 size: 14 residues. Trimming cost V 1 base and J 1 base, with 7 bases left between them. Germline V CDR1 and CDR2: KGHSH, LQKENI. In DNA, the CDR3 is TGTGCCAGCTCACCACTCGCAGGGAACACTGAAGCTTTCTTT. Translated: CASSPLAGNTEAFF.

There are many counts of this clonotype. V gene TRBV28 combines with J gene TRBJ2-4, with TRBD1 matching over 7 bases. Looked up from germline, CDR1 is MDHEN and CDR2 is SYDVKM. This CDR3 is built from 15 residues. Trimming took 7 bases from V and 4 from J; bases not matched to a gene: 10. The CDR3 reads CASTYTGAWKNIQYF. In nucleotides, the CDR3 is TGTGCCAGCACCTACACAGGGGCCTGGAAAAACATTCAGTACTTC.

This chain connects TRBV7-2 to TRBJ2-7, with no clear D. This CDR3 spans 13 amino acids. Germline V gene sequence: CDR1 SGHTA, CDR2 FQGNSA. Trimming pared 3 bases from V and 6 bases from J, leaving 12 bases between. In DNA form, the CDR3 reads TGTGCCAGCAGCTTTTTAGTTCGGAGCGAGCAGTACTTC. As protein: CASSFLVRSEQYF.

This clonotype was detected once. This chain connects TRBV20-1 to TRBJ2-4; 9 bases line up with TRBD1. Germline CDR1 is DFQATT and CDR2 is SNEGSKA (reference sequence). The CDR3 sequence is 13 residues long. Germline trimming cut 7 bases from V and 4 bases from J; bases unmatched to any gene: 5. The CDR3 protein is CSGVTGGKNIQYF. The DNA of the CDR3 is TGCAGTGGGGTGACAGGGGGAAAAAACATTCAGTACTTC.

The V gene is TRBV28, the J gene TRBJ1-1; 7 bases map to TRBD1. The CDR3 length is 19 residues. Looked up from germline, CDR1 is MDHEN and CDR2 is SYDVKM. Germline trimming cut 4 bases from V and 2 bases from J; bases unmatched to any gene: 19. The CDR3: CASSSHRLDRVGINTEAFF. CDR3 DNA sequence: TGTGCCAGCAGTTCCCATCGCCTCGACAGGGTGGGTATAAACACTGAAGCTTTCTTT.

This clonotype appeared many times. The chain has TRBV6-1 and TRBJ1-1; D is uncertain. The CDR3 length is 13 residues. Between the trimmed V and J ends, which lost 3 bases and 1 base, there was a span of 6 bases. Germline V lookup: CDR1 MNHNS, CDR2 SASEGT. The CDR3 is CASSESGNTEAFF. CDR3 coding DNA: TGTGCCAGCAGTGAGAGCGGGAACACTGAAGCTTTCTTT.

This clonotype was seen ten or more times. The gene calls are TRBV6-5 and TRBJ2-7, with 8 bases that match TRBD2. V was pared by 3 bases and J by 4 bases, with 8 bases of the junction left unmatched. The germline V gene has CDR1 MNHEY and CDR2 SVGAGI. The CDR3 totals 15 residues. The CDR3 region is CASSYRRTSSYEQYF. For the CDR3, the DNA is TGTGCCAGCAGTTATCGTAGGACTAGCTCGTACGAGCAGTACTTC.

The table lists this clonotype with many counts. The chain couples TRBV27 to TRBJ2-7, with D possibly matching TRBD1 (6 bases). Germline lookup yields CDR1 MNHEY and CDR2 SMNVEV (reference sequence). The CDR3 runs 14 residues. The V gene lost 7 bases and the J gene lost 2 bases, with 15 bases spanning the gap. The CDR3 nucleotides are TGTGCCAGCAAAGACAGGACGGAAGCCTACGAGCAGTACTTC. This translates into CASKDRTEAYEQYF.

Ten or more counts support this clonotype. The rearrangement links TRBV11-1 to TRBJ2-7; 11 nucleotides match TRBD2. This CDR3 spans 17 amino acids. Germline V gene sequence: CDR1 SGHAT, CDR2 FQDESV (reference sequence). The V and J ends lost 1 base and 3 bases, in that order; junction bases with no gene match: 8. CDR3 region: CASSLVPTSGIGYEQYF. The CDR3 DNA is TGTGCCAGCAGCTTAGTACCGACTAGCGGGATAGGCTACGAGCAGTACTTC.

The chain carries TRBV7-9 and TRBJ2-7; perhaps TRBD1 as D (6 bases). V dropped 7 bases and J dropped 6 bases, with 13 bases sitting between them. Germline V gene sequence: CDR1 SEHNR, CDR2 FQNEAQ (reference sequence). The CDR3 has 12 amino acids. The DNA for the CDR3 is TGTGCCAGCAACGGACAGACCAGCGAGCAGTACTTC. Protein: CASNGQTSEQYF.

The table lists this clonotype with many counts. V is TRBV14 and J is TRBJ1-1; TRBD1 aligns across 7 bases. Germline assignment: CDR1 SGHDN and CDR2 FVKESK. The CDR3 totals 15 residues. V trimming: 1 base; J trimming: 4 bases; junction bases outside the gene matches: 6. Here the CDR3 reads CASSQVTGRGTEAFF. The CDR3 DNA sequence: TGTGCCAGCAGCCAAGTGACAGGGCGGGGCACTGAAGCTTTCTTT.

Many counts were recorded for this clonotype. The J gene is TRBJ2-7, the V gene TRBV2; the match to TRBD2 covers 9 bases. The ends lost 2 bases at V and 3 bases at J; junction bases unmatched: 2. Germline CDR1 is SNHLY and CDR2 is FYNNEI. The CDR3 is 14 residues long. The CDR3 spells CASSELAGLYEQYF. Here the CDR3 DNA reads TGTGCCAGCAGTGAACTAGCGGGGCTCTACGAGCAGTACTTC.

In this sample, this clonotype turned up many times. The chain is built from TRBV6-5 and TRBJ2-7, with TRBD2 matching 7 bases. The length of the CDR3 is 14 residues. The ends lost 10 bases at V and 4 bases at J; junction bases unmatched: 13. Germline CDR1 reads MNHEY; CDR2 reads SVGAGI. The chain's CDR3 is CATTTTLGGYEQYF. The DNA of the CDR3 is TGTGCCACCACGACCACCCTGGGGGGGTACGAGCAGTACTTC.

This clonotype has a count of ten or more. V is TRBV12-3 or TRBV12-4 and J is TRBJ2-7; D gene unclear. CDR3 length: 13 amino acids. Trimming took 6 bases from V and 3 from J, leaving 12 bases between them. CDR3 in amino acids: CASSFTTHYEQYF. CDR3 in DNA: TGTGCCAGCAGCTTTACTACGCACTACGAGCAGTACTTC.